This T cell receptor beta chain was sequenced for a study of blood T cell repertoires in COVID-19. Background on the study: Samples came from the United States, Italy and Spain, spanning acute and convalescent COVID-19.

Per the authors' pipeline: Reference gene primers were amplified, and this amplification served to estimate nucleated cell counts. Assay: immunoSEQ multiplex PCR; the TCRdb copy retains only in-frame clones and omits some. V and J calls and clone size come straight from that table; D and trimming were deduced from the DNA. The sample has some 100,000 clones; over 75% are singletons. The CDR3 length is 14 residues. The germline V gene has CDR1 WSHSY and CDR2 SAAADI. The J segment lost 5 bases and the V segment lost 5 bases, leaving 8 bases of the junction unmatched. The TCR comes from a human donor in a cohort sampled during active COVID-19. This chain links TRBV10-2 with TRBJ2-7, with TRBD1 matching over 8 bases. Sequencing was done on a sample of peripheral blood. CDR3 in DNA: TGCGCCAGCAGTCTTACAGGGGGTCCCCACGAGCAGTACTTC. Translating it yields CASSLTGGPHEQYF.